This T cell receptor beta chain is from a study of blood T cell repertoires in COVID-19. Using immunoSEQ multiplex PCR, the repertoire was profiled, and TCRdb retains in-frame clones only, with some absent. This sample has fewer than 350,000 clones; almost 90% occur once, and the top ten carry about 1.8%. The CDR3 covers 13 residues. CDR1 is SGHAT, CDR2 FQDESV, per germline (reference sequence). V was clipped by 0 bases and J by 3 bases, with 6 bases between them. J is TRBJ2-7 and V is TRBV11-1; no reliable D call. The TCR comes from a woman under 30 with acute COVID-19. The specimen sequenced was PBMCs or T cells enriched from blood (not recorded which). Here the CDR3 reads CASSLAQVYEQYF. The CDR3 DNA reads as TGTGCCAGCAGCTTAGCTCAGGTCTACGAGCAGTACTTC.